The 21 T cell receptor beta chains given below trace back to one sample, sequenced in a study of T cell repertoires in cytomegalovirus infection. These receptors have no known antigen. TCRdb re-derived calls from the reads in MiXCR, one entry per CDR3 protein. The sample includes 650,000 to 900,000 distinct CDR3 sequences, roughly 33% of them seen just once. Specimen: cultured CD8+ T cells from PBMCs, collected from culture after CMV antigen stimulation. Source of these receptors: a human donor in good health (CMV status not recorded). Some clones in this sample may be carry-over from other donors' samples.

The CDR3 DNA is TGCAGCGTTGGCAGAAACACCGGGGAGCTGTTTTTT. Amino acids: CSVGRNTGELFF. The rearrangement joins TRBV29-1 to TRBJ2-2; no definite D call. The germline V gene encodes CDR1 SQVTM and CDR2 ANQGSEA. V lost 4 bases, J lost 2 bases, and 5 bases lay in between. This CDR3 region has 12 residues.

This clonotype showed up just a few times. The chain employs TRBV15 and TRBJ2-7; D gene ambiguous. The V gene lost 0 bases and the J gene lost 0 bases, with 6 bases spanning the gap. The CDR3 length is 14 residues. The germline CDR1 and CDR2 sequences are LNHNV and YYDKDF (reference sequence). This CDR3 reads CATSRDSGSYEQYF. The DNA for the CDR3 is TGTGCCACCAGCAGAGATTCTGGCTCCTACGAGCAGTACTTC.

This clonotype was observed a handful of times. The chain is built from TRBV6-1 and TRBJ2-5, with 9 bases matching TRBD1. This CDR3 comprises 16 residues. The ends lost 5 bases at V and 3 bases at J; junction bases unmatched: 10. Germline V gene sequence: CDR1 MNHNS, CDR2 SASEGT. The CDR3 nucleotides are TGTGCCAGCAGTACTAACAGGGGGCGCTGGAAAGAGACCCAGTACTTC. This translates into CASSTNRGRWKETQYF.

This clonotype was recorded a few times. V is TRBV6-6 and J is TRBJ1-4, with D maybe TRBD1 (5 bases). Germline V gene lookup returns CDR1 MNHNY and CDR2 SVGAGI (reference sequence). CDR3 length: 12 amino acids. V lost 6 bases and J 10 bases, leaving 12 bases between the germline ends. The CDR3 spells CASRRDLLKLFF. In DNA, the CDR3 is TGTGCCAGCAGACGGGACCTACTAAAACTGTTTTTT.

V usage is TRBV12-3 or TRBV12-4 and J usage is TRBJ1-3, with 12 bases that match TRBD1. V was clipped by 4 bases and J by 3 bases; unmatched bases: 4. The CDR3 runs 16 residues. The CDR3 loop reads CASSSRDRGLGNTIYF. The CDR3 bases are TGTGCCAGCAGTTCCCGGGACAGGGGGCTTGGAAACACCATATATTTT.

This clonotype was seen a few times. The chain joins TRBV27 to TRBJ2-7; D is ambiguous. Germline V lookup: CDR1 MNHEY, CDR2 SMNVEV (reference sequence). The CDR3 consists of 14 residues. Trimming took 0 bases from V and 3 from J, leaving 9 bases between them. The CDR3 nucleotides read TGTGCCAGCAGTTTATCTGGTTCCCTCTACGAGCAGTACTTC. Translating gives CASSLSGSLYEQYF.

The chain links TRBV7-3 to TRBJ2-2; perhaps TRBD2 as D (5 bases). The CDR3 extends over 13 amino acids. Germline CDR1 and CDR2: SGHTA and FQGTGA. Trimming stripped 3 bases from V and 10 bases from J, with 12 bases between. CDR3 sequence (DNA): TGTGCCAGCAGCTTCGCGGGTTCCGCGGAGCTGTTTTTT. Its protein is CASSFAGSAELFF.

The V call is TRBV19, the J call TRBJ2-1, with D hard to call. V lost 6 bases, J lost 2 bases, and 14 bases lay in between. The CDR3 covers 15 residues. Germline-derived CDR1 and CDR2 are LNHDA and SQIVND (reference sequence). Here the CDR3 DNA reads TGTGCCAGTAGCGAACGACTTGGTCCCTACAATGAGCAGTTCTTC. It yields the protein CASSERLGPYNEQFF.

The V and J genes are TRBV9 and TRBJ1-2; 12 bases are shared with TRBD1. V lost 0 bases, J lost 7 bases, and 7 bases stayed unmatched. Looked up from germline, CDR1 is SGDLS and CDR2 is YYNGEE. The CDR3 is made up of 16 amino acids. CDR3 coding DNA: TGTGCCAGCAGCGTAGGCGGGACAGGGGGCGTAGGTGGCTACACCTTC. This gives the protein CASSVGGTGGVGGYTF.

The chain employs TRBV20-1 and TRBJ2-1, with 9 bases aligning to TRBD2. The CDR3 runs to 15 residues. The J segment lost 4 bases and the V segment lost 6 bases, leaving 10 bases of the junction unmatched. Germline V gene lookup returns CDR1 DFQATT and CDR2 SNEGSKA (reference sequence). The CDR3 DNA reads as TGCAGTGCCCTTCCAGCGAGCGGGGGGTACAATGAGCAGTTCTTC. Amino acid sequence: CSALPASGGYNEQFF.

This clonotype was observed a handful of times. The rearrangement joins TRBV7-9 to TRBJ2-3, with D possibly being TRBD1 (5 bases). Germline V gene data show CDR1 as SEHNR and CDR2 as FQNEAQ (reference sequence). V was clipped by 7 bases and J by 1 base, with 9 bases between them. This CDR3 is 13 amino acids long. DNA of the CDR3: TGTGCCAGCAAGTGGGGCGGCACAGATACGCAGTATTTT. Its translation: CASKWGGTDTQYF.

The chain recombines TRBV5-5 with TRBJ2-1; D not certain. This CDR3 is built from 14 residues. Germline values: CDR1 SGHKS, CDR2 YYEKEE (reference sequence). V shed 4 bases and J shed 9 bases, with 17 bases lying between them. This chain's CDR3 is CASSRLSEFAEQFF. The CDR3 region has the DNA TGTGCCAGCAGCCGGCTATCGGAGTTTGCTGAGCAGTTCTTC. Supplemented by reference TRBV5-5 and TRBJ2-1, the full variable domain reads DAGVTQSPTHLIKTRGQQVTLRCSPISGHKSVSWYQQVLGQGPQFIFQYYEKEERGRGNFPDRFSARQFPNYSSELNVNALLLGDSALYLCASSRLSEFAEQFFGPGTRLTVL.

As concerns this clonotype: This may be a read error: a much more frequent sequence differs by one nucleotide. The chain recombines TRBV7-2 with TRBJ2-7, with 9 nucleotides matching TRBD2. The CDR3 extends over 16 amino acids. Germline V gene sequence: CDR1 SGHTA, CDR2 FQGNSA. The DNA of the CDR3 is TGTGTCAGCAGCTTAGCTTTAGCGGGGGCCGCCTACGAGCAGTACTTC. Its protein product is CVSSLALAGAAYEQYF.

V gene TRBV6-6 combines with J gene TRBJ2-1; 12 positions match TRBD2. After removal of 0 bases from V and 7 bases from J, the junction contained 4 bases not matched to a gene. Per germline, CDR1 MNHNY and CDR2 SVGAGI (reference sequence). The CDR3 is 16 amino acids. DNA for the CDR3: TGTGCCAGCAGTTACTCGAAGACTAGCGGGGGAAATGAGCAGTTCTTC. The encoded protein is CASSYSKTSGGNEQFF.

This clonotype occurred a few times. V and J are TRBV7-6 and TRBJ2-1; no firm D call. Looked up from germline, CDR1 is SGHVS and CDR2 is FNYEAQ. CDR3 length: 15 residues. V lost 5 bases to trimming and J lost 3 bases, with 14 bases between them. In DNA form, the CDR3 reads TGTGCCAGCAGCGTGGGTACGGCCGTCTACAATGAGCAGTTCTTC. Amino acid sequence: CASSVGTAVYNEQFF.

This chain connects TRBV7-9 to TRBJ2-3, with TRBD1 identical over 7 bases. Germline V gene sequence: CDR1 SEHNR, CDR2 FQNEAQ (reference sequence). This CDR3 is built from 14 residues. J was trimmed by 4 bases and V by 6 bases; bases with no gene match: 7. The chain's CDR3 is CASSQQGLPDTQYF. Written as DNA, the CDR3 is TGTGCCAGCAGTCAACAGGGGTTACCAGATACGCAGTATTTT.

This clonotype was observed a handful of times. This chain connects TRBV2 to TRBJ1-2, with TRBD1 matching 7 bases. CDR1 is SNHLY, CDR2 FYNNEI, per germline. With V trimmed by 6 bases and J by 6 bases, 13 bases remained unmatched. The CDR3 is made up of 15 amino acids. The CDR3 sequence is CASSHTPDRVDGYTF. The DNA for the CDR3 is TGTGCCAGCAGCCACACCCCAGACAGGGTCGATGGCTACACCTTC.

The sample holds a few counts of this clonotype. This rearrangement joins TRBV5-6 to TRBJ2-7, with 10 bases matching TRBD1. Germline V gene sequence: CDR1 SGHDT, CDR2 YYEEEE. This CDR3 has 16 amino acids. The junction had 6 bases not matched to a gene; V was cut back by 1 base and J by 2 bases. The CDR3, as DNA: TGTGCCAGCAGCTTGTCCCGGGACAGGGGTCCCTACGAGCAGTACGTC. Translation: CASSLSRDRGPYEQYV.

The CDR3: CASSPSGGGSLYEQYV. For the CDR3, the DNA is TGTGCCAGCAGTCCAAGCGGGGGTGGTTCCCTCTACGAGCAGTACGTC. The rearrangement links TRBV12-3 or TRBV12-4 to TRBJ2-7; 8 bases match TRBD2. The trim removed 5 bases at V and 3 bases at J, leaving 12 bases unmatched. The CDR3 is 16 amino acids.

This clonotype came up many times. The J gene is TRBJ1-1, the V gene TRBV7-2; D gene unclear. The CDR3 has 14 residues. V was pared by 1 base and J by 8 bases, with 14 bases between. Per germline, CDR1 SGHTA and CDR2 FQGNSA. The DNA for the CDR3 is TGTGCCAGCAGCTTAGGCCGGGTCAGAACCGAAGCTTTCTTT. It yields the protein CASSLGRVRTEAFF.

This clonotype was seen more than once but under ten times. CDR3 sequence: CASSPGTGIDEQFF. The CDR3 bases are TGTGCCAGTAGTCCCGGGACAGGGATCGATGAGCAGTTCTTC. The rearrangement uses TRBV19 and TRBJ2-1; TRBD1 agrees at 9 bases. CDR3 size: 14 residues. J was trimmed by 8 bases and V by 5 bases; bases with no gene match: 7. Germline lookup yields CDR1 LNHDA and CDR2 SQIVND (reference sequence).